This T cell receptor beta chain was observed in a study of cytomegalovirus exposure and HLA in healthy donors. General study results and limits: Most CMV-associated TCR beta chains were later found to appear HLA-restricted. The study designated roughly 150 TCR beta chains cytomegalovirus-associated.

The PCR had 60 Vbeta and 13 Jbeta primers. Clones were sequenced by immunoSEQ multiplex PCR, and TCRdb holds only the in-frame ones, with some missing. The sample has 95,000 to 150,000 clones, just over 65% seen once. Comment on this clone: Its antigen is not identified. Different DNA sequences within this sample yield the same CDR3.

There are 14 residues in the CDR3. Trimming took 2 bases from V and 4 from J, leaving 9 bases between them. Germline V gene data show CDR1 as MNHEY and CDR2 as SVGAGI. At collection, donors were nominally healthy, but unrecorded immune exposures were probable. The sample consisted of PBMCs. The clonotype originates from a man between 18 and 35 years old in good health and CMV-seronegative. The chain employs TRBV6-5 and TRBJ1-3, with D possibly matching TRBD1 (5 bases). The CDR3: CASSYRGLGNTIYF. The CDR3, as DNA: TGTGCCAGCAGTTACAGGGGCTTAGGAAACACCATATATTTT.